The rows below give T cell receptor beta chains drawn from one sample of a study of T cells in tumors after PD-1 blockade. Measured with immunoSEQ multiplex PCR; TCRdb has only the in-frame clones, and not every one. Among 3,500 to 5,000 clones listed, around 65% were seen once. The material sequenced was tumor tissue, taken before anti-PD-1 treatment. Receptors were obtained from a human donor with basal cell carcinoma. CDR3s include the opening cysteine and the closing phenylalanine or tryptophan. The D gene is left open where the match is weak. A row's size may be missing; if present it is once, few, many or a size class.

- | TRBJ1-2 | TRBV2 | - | CASKGRGLYGYTF | TGTGCCAGCAAAGGCAGGGGCCTCTATGGCTACACCTTC
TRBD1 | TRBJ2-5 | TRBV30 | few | CAWSVPRGPQETQYF | TGTGCCTGGAGTGTCCCCAGGGGGCCTCAAGAGACCCAGTACTTC
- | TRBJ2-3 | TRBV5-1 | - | CASSLGRSSWQYF | TGCGCCAGCAGCTTGGGACGTTCAAGTTGGCAGTATTTT
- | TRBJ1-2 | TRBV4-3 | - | CASSQDGQWGYTF | TGCGCCAGCAGCCAAGACGGCCAGTGGGGCTACACCTTC
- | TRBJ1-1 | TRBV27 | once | CASSSGPTGTGEAFF | TGTGCCAGCAGTTCGGGCCCTACAGGTACGGGTGAAGCTTTCTTT
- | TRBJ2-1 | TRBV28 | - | CASSPPRDPHYNEQFF | TGTGCCAGCAGTCCCCCAAGGGACCCACACTACAATGAGCAGTTCTTC
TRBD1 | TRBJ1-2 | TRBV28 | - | CASSLTDRANNYGYTF | TGTGCCAGCAGTCTCACAGACAGGGCGAATAACTATGGCTACACCTTC
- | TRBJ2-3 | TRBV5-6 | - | CASSLWVAGLRTDTQYF | TGTGCCAGCAGCCTGTGGGTGGCGGGTCTGCGCACAGATACGCAGTATTTT
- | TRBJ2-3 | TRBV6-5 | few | CASSYSGSTDTQYF | TGTGCCAGCAGTTACTCCGGTAGCACAGATACGCAGTATTTT
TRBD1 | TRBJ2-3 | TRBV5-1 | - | CASTRDRASTDTQYF | TGCGCCAGTACCCGGGACAGGGCTAGCACAGATACGCAGTATTTT
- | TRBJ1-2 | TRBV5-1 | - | CASSLRQASYGYTF | TGCGCCAGCAGCTTAAGACAGGCCAGCTATGGCTACACCTTC
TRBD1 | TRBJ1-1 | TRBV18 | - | CASSRDRETEAFF | TGTGCCAGCTCCCGGGACAGGGAGACTGAAGCTTTCTTT
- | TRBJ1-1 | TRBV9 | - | CASSVGDGTEAFF | TGTGCCAGCAGCGTAGGCGACGGCACTGAAGCTTTCTTT
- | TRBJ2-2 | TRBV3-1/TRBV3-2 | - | CASSPKPNLGTGELFF | TGTGCCAGCAGCCCCAAACCGAACCTAGGGACCGGGGAGCTGTTTTTT
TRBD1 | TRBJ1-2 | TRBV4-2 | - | CASSSTGGDYGYTF | TGTGCCAGCAGCTCGACAGGGGGCGACTATGGCTACACCTTC
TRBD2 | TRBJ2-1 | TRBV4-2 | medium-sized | CASSPRQRGSSYNEQFF | TGTGCCAGCAGCCCTAGACAGCGGGGGAGCTCCTACAATGAGCAGTTCTTC
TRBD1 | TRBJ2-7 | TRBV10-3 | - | CAIRGTGEGHYEQYF | TGTGCCATCAGGGGGACAGGGGAAGGGCACTACGAGCAGTACTTC
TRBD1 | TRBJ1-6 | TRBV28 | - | CASRRDRTNSPLHF | TGTGCCAGCCGGCGGGACAGGACAAATTCACCCCTCCACTTT
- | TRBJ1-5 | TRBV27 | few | CASSLRGGHPQHF | TGTGCCAGCAGTTTGAGAGGGGGTCATCCCCAGCATTTT
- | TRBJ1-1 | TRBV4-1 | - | CASSIHGAPNTEAFF | TGCGCCAGCAGCATACACGGGGCCCCGAACACTGAAGCTTTCTTT
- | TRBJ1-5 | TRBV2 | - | CASAGSNQPQHF | TGTGCCAGCGCGGGGAGCAATCAGCCCCAGCATTTT
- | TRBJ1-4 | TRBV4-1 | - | CASSRVEGRYEKLFF | TGCGCCAGCAGCAGGGTGGAGGGCAGGTACGAAAAACTGTTTTTT
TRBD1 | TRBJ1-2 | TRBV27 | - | CASSFQSGGTPYGYTF | TGTGCCAGCAGTTTTCAATCAGGGGGCACTCCTTATGGCTACACCTTC
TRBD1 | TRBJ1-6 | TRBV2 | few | CASSGAGTGASPLHF | TGTGCCAGCAGTGGGGCCGGGACAGGGGCTTCACCCCTCCACTTT